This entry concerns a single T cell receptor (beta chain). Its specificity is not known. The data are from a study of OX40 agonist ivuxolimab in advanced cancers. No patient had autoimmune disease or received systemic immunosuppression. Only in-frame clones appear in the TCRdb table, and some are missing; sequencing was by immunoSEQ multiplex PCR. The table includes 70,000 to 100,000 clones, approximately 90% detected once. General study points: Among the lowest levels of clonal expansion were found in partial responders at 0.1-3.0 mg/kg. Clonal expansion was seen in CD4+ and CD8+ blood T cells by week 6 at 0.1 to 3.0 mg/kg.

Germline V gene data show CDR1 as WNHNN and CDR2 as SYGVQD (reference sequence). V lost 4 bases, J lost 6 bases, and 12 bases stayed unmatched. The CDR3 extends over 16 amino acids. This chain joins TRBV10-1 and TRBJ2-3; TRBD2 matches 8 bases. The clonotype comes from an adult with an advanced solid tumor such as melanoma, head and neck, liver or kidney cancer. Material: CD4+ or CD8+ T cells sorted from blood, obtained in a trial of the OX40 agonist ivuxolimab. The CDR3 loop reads CASSGTSGQLQDTQYF. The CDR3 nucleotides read TGCGCCAGCAGTGGAACTAGCGGACAACTCCAGGATACGCAGTATTTT.